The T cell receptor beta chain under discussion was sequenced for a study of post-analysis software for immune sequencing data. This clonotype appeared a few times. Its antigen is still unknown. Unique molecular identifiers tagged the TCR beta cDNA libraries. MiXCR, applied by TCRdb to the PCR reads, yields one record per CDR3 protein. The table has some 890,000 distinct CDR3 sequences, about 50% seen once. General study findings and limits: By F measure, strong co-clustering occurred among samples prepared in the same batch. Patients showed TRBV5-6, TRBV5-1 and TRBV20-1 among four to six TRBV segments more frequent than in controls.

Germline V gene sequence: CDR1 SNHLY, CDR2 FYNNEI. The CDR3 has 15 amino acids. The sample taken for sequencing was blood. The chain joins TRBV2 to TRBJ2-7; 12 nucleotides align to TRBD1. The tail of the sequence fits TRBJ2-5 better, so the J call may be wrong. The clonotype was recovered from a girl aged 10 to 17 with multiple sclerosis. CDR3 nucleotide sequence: TGTGCCAGCAGGGACCGGGACAGGGGGCCGGAGACCCAGTACTTC. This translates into CASRDRDRGPETQYF.